This TCR beta chain stems from a study of blood T cell repertoires in COVID-19 (dated by TCRdb to 2020 to 2021). For the wider study: The collaborator samples originated in the United States, Italy and Spain and spanned the acute and convalescent phases of COVID-19. The repertoires were made available in a free public database intended to serve as a resource for research on the immune response to SARS-CoV-2. Subjects who had been exposed to COVID-19, were actively infected with it, or had recovered from it provided the deeply sampled blood TCRbeta repertoires that made up the dataset. The material from the prospective study consisted of cDNA or gDNA derived from T cells, B-cell-depleted T cells, or PBMCs. A de-identified subject ID, COVID-19 status, age in years and sex were almost always included in the sample metadata. Where HLA class I and class II types were available, the types were taken from metadata supplied by the sample provider, not from assay-based typing. The samples were drawn from the first 160 participants of the ongoing ImmuneRACE study and from 1,254 subjects provided by 6 global collaborators.

Paper-wide results and their limitations: The quantity of clinical and demographic metadata differed by source and by participant and was supplied without curation.

The collaborating institutions used their own protocols to collect whole blood in K2EDTA tubes. For TCRbeta analysis, collaborators shipped samples as frozen whole blood, isolated PBMCs, or DNA extracted from either of those sample types. The immunoSEQ Assay, a bias-controlled multiplex PCR, was used to amplify TCRbeta CDR3 regions from genomic DNA. From the authors' description of their analysis: The number of nucleated cells in each sample was estimated from the amplification of reference gene primers within the assay. To quantify the absolute abundance of each unique TCRbeta CDR3 rearrangement, sequence reads were collapsed and filtered. For each sample, productive Simpson clonality was calculated by taking the square root of Simpson's diversity index across productive rearrangements. This is the immuneACCESS table as TCRdb keeps it, with only in-frame sequences that have V and J called. A part of the clones is gone; compared with another copy, unresolved V genes explain less than half, and the rest is unexplained. The D gene and trimming were derived from the DNA, and the V and J assignments and clone size from that table. The sample records some 31,000 clones, 90% of which are singletons. 1% of the sample is taken by the ten largest.

From its cysteine to its phenylalanine, the CDR3 spans 15 amino acids. Only CDR3 DNA is held: 45 bases, read in frame from base 1. V is clipped by 7 bases and J by 2 bases, and the sequence between their germline boundaries is 12 bases long. CDR1 and CDR2 were assigned from the germline V gene (reference sequence) as MNHEY and SMNVEV. A word on this clone: Its target antigen remains unknown. Base qualities were left out, and no much larger clone turns up one base away.

This chain is built from TRBV27 and TRBJ1-6; no D segment can be confidently identified. The sequencing sample was made of peripheral blood. The receptor was derived from a man between 65 and 85 years old with active or convalescent COVID-19. The CDR3 amino acid sequence is: CASTRGGPYNSPLHF. The DNA sequence is as follows: TGTGCCAGCACCCGGGGAGGGCCCTATAATTCACCCCTCCACTTT.